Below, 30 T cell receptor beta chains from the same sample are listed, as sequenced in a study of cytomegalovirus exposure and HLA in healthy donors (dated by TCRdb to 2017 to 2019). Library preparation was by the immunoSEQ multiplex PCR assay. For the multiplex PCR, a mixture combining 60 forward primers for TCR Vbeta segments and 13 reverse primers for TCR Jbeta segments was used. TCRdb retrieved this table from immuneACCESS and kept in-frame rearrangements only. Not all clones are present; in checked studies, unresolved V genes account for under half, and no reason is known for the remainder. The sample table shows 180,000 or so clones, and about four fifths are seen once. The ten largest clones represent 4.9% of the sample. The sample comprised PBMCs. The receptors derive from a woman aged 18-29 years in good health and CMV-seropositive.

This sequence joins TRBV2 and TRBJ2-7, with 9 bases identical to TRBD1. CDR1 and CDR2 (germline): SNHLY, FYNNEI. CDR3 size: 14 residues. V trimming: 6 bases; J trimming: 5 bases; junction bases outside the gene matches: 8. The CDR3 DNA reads TGTGCCAGCAGATTGGACAGGGGATTCGACGAGCAGTACTTC. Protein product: CASRLDRGFDEQYF.

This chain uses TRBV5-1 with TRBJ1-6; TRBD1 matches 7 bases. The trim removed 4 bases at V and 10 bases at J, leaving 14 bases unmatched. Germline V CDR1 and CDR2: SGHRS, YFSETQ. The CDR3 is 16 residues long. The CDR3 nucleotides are TGCGCCAGCAGCGCCGCGGCGACAGGGATAGAATCACCCCTCCACTTT. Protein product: CASSAAATGIESPLHF.

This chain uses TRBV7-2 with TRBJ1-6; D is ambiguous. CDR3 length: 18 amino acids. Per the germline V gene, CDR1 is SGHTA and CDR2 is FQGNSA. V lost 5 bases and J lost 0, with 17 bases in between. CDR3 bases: TGTGCCAGCAGCGCCCTAACGGGAACGGGCTCCTATAATTCACCCCTCCACTTT. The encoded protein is CASSALTGTGSYNSPLHF.

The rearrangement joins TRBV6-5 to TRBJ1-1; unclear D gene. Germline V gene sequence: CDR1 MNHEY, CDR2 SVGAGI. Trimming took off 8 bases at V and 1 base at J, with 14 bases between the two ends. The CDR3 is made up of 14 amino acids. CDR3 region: CASRWGASNTEAFF. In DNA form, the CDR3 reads TGTGCCAGCCGCTGGGGAGCCTCGAACACTGAAGCTTTCTTT.

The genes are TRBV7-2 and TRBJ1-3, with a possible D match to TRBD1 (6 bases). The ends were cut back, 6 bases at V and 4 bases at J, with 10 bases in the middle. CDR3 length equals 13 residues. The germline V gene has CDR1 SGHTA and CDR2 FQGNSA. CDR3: CASSYRVGNTIYF. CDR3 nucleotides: TGTGCCAGCAGTTACAGGGTAGGAAACACCATATATTTT.

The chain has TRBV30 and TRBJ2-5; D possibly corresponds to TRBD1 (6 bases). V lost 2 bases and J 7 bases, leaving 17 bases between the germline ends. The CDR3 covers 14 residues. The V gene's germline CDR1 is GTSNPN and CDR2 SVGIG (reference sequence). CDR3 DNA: TGTGCCTGGAGTAGTGATGACCCAGGGGTGACCCAGTACTTC. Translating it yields CAWSSDDPGVTQYF.

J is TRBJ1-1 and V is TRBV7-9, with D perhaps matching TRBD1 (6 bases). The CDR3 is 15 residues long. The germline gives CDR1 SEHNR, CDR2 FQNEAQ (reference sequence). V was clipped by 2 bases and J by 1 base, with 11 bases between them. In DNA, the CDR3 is TGTGCCAGCAGCTTAATTTTAGGGGGGAACACTGAAGCTTTCTTT. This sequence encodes CASSLILGGNTEAFF.

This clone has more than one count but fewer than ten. The CDR3 sequence: CASSQVPGLAGGELFF. The CDR3 DNA is TGCGCCAGCAGCCAAGTCCCGGGACTAGCGGGGGGGGAGCTGTTTTTT. J is TRBJ2-2 and V is TRBV4-3, with TRBD2 matching over 13 bases. Germline V CDR1 and CDR2: LGHNA, YSLEER. V shed 1 base and J 8 bases; nucleotides not matched to a gene: 4. CDR3 length: 16 amino acids.

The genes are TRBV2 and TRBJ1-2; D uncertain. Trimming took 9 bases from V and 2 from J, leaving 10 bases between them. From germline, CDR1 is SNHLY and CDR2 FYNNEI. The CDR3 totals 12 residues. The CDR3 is CARRGGNYGYTF. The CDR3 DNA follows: TGTGCCAGACGGGGAGGGAACTATGGCTACACCTTC.

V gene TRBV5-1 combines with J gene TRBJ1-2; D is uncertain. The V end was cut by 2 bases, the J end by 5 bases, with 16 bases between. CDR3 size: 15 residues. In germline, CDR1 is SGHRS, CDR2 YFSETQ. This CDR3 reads CASSFEGQGNYGYTF. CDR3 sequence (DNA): TGCGCCAGCAGCTTTGAGGGCCAAGGAAATTATGGCTACACCTTC.

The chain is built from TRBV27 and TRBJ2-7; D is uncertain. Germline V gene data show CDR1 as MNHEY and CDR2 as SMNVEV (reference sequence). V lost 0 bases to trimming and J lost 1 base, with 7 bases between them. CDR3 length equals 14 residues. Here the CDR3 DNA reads TGTGCCAGCAGTTTATCTCCCCAATCCTACGAGCAGTACTTC. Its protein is CASSLSPQSYEQYF.

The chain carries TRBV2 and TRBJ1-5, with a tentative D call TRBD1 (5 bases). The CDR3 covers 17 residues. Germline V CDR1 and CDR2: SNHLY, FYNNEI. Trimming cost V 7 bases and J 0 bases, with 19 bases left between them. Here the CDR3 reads CASKGKSGLYSNQPQHF. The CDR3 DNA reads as TGTGCCAGCAAGGGGAAGAGTGGGCTATATAGCAATCAGCCCCAGCATTTT.

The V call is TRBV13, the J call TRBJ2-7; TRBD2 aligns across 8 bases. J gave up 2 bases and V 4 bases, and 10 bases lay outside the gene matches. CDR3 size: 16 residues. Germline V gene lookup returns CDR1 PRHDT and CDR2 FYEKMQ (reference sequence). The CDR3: CASSYPYAGGAYEQYF. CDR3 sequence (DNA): TGTGCCAGCAGCTACCCTTATGCGGGGGGAGCCTACGAGCAGTACTTC.

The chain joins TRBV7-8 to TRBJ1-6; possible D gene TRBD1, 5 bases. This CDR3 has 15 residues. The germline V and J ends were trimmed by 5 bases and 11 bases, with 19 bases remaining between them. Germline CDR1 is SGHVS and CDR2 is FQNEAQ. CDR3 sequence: CASSPRSVQGAPLHF. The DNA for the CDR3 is TGTGCCAGCAGCCCAAGATCCGTACAAGGGGCACCCCTCCACTTT.

The CDR3 nucleotides are TGTGCCTGGAGTTTGCGCGGACAGGGCAATCAGCCCCAGCATTTT. It encodes CAWSLRGQGNQPQHF. The rearrangement joins TRBV30 to TRBJ1-5; 7 bases fit TRBD1. The CDR3 has 15 residues. The V and J ends lost 2 bases and 2 bases, in that order; junction bases with no gene match: 6. The V gene's germline CDR1 is GTSNPN and CDR2 SVGIG (reference sequence).

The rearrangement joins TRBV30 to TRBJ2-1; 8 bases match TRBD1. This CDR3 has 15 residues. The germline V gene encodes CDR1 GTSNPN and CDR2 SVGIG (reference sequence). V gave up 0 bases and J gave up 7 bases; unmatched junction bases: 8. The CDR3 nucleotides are TGTGCCTGGAGTGTACTGGACAGGGTCAGGAATGAGCAGTTCTTC. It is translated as CAWSVLDRVRNEQFF.

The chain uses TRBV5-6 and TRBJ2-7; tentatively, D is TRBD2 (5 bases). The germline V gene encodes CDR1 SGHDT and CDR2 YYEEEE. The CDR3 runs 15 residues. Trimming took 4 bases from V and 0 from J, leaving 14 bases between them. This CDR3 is CASSPHPGTSYEQYF. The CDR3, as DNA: TGTGCCAGCAGCCCCCACCCGGGAACCTCCTACGAGCAGTACTTC. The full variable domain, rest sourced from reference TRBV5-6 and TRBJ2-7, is DAGVTQSPTHLIKTRGQQVTLRCSPKSGHDTVSWYQQALGQGPQFIFQYYEEEERQRGNFPDRFSGHQFPNYSSELNVNALLLGDSALYLCASSPHPGTSYEQYFGPGTRLTVT.

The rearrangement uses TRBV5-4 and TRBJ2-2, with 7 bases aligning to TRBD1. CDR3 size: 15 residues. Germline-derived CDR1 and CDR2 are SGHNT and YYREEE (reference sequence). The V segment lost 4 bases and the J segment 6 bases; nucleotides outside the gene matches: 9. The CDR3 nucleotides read TGTGCCAGCAGCAAAATGGAGAGGGGGCCCGGGGAGCTGTTTTTT. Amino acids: CASSKMERGPGELFF.

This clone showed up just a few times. The CDR3 here is CASSRNSDRGYGYTF. CDR3 bases: TGTGCCAGCAGCCGAAACTCGGACAGGGGCTATGGCTACACCTTC. The gene calls are TRBV7-2 and TRBJ1-2, with 9 bases lining up with TRBD1. This CDR3 has 15 residues. V was pared by 5 bases and J by 4 bases, with 8 bases of the junction left unmatched. Germline-derived CDR1 and CDR2 are SGHTA and FQGNSA.

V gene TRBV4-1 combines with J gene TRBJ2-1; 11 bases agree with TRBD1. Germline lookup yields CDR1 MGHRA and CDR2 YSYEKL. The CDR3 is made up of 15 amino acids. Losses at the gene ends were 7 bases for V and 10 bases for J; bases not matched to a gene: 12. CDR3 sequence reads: CASTPGQGAFREQFF. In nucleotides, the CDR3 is TGCGCCAGCACCCCAGGACAGGGGGCGTTTCGCGAGCAGTTCTTC.

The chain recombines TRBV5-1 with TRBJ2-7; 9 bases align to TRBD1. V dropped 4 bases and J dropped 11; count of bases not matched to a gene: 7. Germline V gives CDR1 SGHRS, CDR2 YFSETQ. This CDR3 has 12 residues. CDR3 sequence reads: CASSGGTGYKYF. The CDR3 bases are TGCGCCAGCAGCGGGGGGACAGGGTACAAGTACTTC. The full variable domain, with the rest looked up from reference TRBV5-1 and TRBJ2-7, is KAGVTQTPRYLIKTRGQQVTLSCSPISGHRSVSWYQQTPGQGLQFLFEYFSETQRNKGNFPGRFSGRQFSNSRSEMNVSTLELGDSALYLCASSGGTGYKYFGPGTRLTVT.

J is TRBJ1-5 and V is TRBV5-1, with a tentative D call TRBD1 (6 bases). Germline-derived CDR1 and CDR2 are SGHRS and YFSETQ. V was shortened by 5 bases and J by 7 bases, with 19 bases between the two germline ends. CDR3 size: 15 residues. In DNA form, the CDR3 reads TGCGCCAGCAGAGTAATTTCAGGGGAGGGGCAGCCCCAGCATTTT. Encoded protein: CASRVISGEGQPQHF. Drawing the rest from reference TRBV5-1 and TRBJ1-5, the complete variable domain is KAGVTQTPRYLIKTRGQQVTLSCSPISGHRSVSWYQQTPGQGLQFLFEYFSETQRNKGNFPGRFSGRQFSNSRSEMNVSTLELGDSALYLCASRVISGEGQPQHFGDGTRLSIL.

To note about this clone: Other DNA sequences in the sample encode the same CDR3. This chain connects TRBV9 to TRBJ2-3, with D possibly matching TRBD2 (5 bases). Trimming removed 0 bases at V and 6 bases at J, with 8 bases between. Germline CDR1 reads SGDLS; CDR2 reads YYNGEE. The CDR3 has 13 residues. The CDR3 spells CASSVAGSDTQYF. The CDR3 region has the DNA TGTGCCAGCAGCGTAGCGGGGTCCGATACGCAGTATTTT.

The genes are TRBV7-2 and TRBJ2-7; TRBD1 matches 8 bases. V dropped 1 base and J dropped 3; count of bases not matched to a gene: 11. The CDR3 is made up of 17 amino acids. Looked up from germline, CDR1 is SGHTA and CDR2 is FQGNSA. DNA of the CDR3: TGTGCCAGCAGCTTAGGGCCGCAGGGGGCGGTTGGCTACGAGCAGTACTTC. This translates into CASSLGPQGAVGYEQYF.

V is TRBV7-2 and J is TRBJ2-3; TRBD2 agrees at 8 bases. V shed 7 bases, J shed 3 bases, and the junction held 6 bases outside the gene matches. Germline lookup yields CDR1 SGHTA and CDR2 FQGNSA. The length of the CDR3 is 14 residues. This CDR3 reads CASISGGATDTQYF. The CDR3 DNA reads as TGTGCCAGCATCTCCGGGGGGGCGACAGATACGCAGTATTTT.

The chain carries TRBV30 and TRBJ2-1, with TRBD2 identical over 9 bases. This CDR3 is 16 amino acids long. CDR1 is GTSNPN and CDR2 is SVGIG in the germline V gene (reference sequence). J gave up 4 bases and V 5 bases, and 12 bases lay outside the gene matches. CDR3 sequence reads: CAWAVVAGVRYNEQFF. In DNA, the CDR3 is TGTGCCTGGGCCGTGGTAGCGGGGGTAAGGTACAATGAGCAGTTCTTC. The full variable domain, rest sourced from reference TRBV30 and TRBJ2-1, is SQTIHQWPATLVQPVGSPLSLECTVEGTSNPNLYWYRQAAGRGLQLLFYSVGIGQISSEVPQNLSASRPQDRQFILSSKKLLLSDSGFYLCAWAVVAGVRYNEQFFGPGTRLTVL.

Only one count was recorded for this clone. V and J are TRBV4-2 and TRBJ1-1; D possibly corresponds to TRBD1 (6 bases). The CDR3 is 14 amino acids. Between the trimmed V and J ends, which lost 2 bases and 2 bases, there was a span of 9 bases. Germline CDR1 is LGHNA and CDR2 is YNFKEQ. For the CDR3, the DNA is TGTGCCAGCAGCCAAACAGGGACAAACACTGAAGCTTTCTTT. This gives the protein CASSQTGTNTEAFF.

The chain's CDR3 is CAWSQSRRADTQYF. The CDR3 DNA follows: TGTGCCTGGAGTCAGAGCCGACGGGCAGATACGCAGTATTTT. The rearrangement uses TRBV30 and TRBJ2-3; no definite D call. This CDR3 comprises 14 residues. V lost 2 bases to trimming and J lost 4 bases, with 13 bases between them. Germline CDR1 and CDR2: GTSNPN and SVGIG (reference sequence).

The CDR3 loop reads CASSPYVDWGAQYF. CDR3 nucleotide sequence: TGTGCCAGCAGTCCATACGTAGACTGGGGGGCCCAGTACTTC. The rearrangement links TRBV2 to TRBJ2-5, with D perhaps TRBD2 (6 bases). V was trimmed by 5 bases and J by 9 bases, leaving 19 bases between them. The CDR3 length is 14 residues. Per germline, CDR1 SNHLY and CDR2 FYNNEI.

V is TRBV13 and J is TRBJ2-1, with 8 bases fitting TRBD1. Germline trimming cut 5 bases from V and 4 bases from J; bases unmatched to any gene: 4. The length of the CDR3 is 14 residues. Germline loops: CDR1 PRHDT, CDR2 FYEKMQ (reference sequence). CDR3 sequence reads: CASSRQGPYNEQFF. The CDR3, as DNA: TGTGCCAGCAGCCGACAGGGGCCTTACAATGAGCAGTTCTTC.